The T cell receptor beta chain described here comes from a study of persistence of HIV-infected CD4 T cells. V lost 1 base, J lost 7 bases, and 10 bases lay in between. Per the germline V gene, CDR1 is SGHTA and CDR2 is FQGNSA. The CDR3 length is 13 residues. The libraries were made with immunoSEQ version 4 in survey mode. Profiled with immunoSEQ multiplex PCR; TCRdb holds only in-frame clones, not every one. The sample includes almost 20,000 clones, more than 75% of them seen just once. Comments on this clone: Its antigen is still unknown.

Lysates of CMV-infected fibroblasts at around 10 ug/mL stimulated these cells. Sorting of responding CD4+ T cells relied on upregulated CD40 ligand together with CD69. Stimulated PBMCs had first been depleted of CD8+ T cells. The sample in question was CD4+ T cells sorted from PBMCs after approximately 18-hour stimulation, obtained from a patient who received antiretroviral therapy. This TCR came from an adult man with HIV who was CMV-seropositive. The chain uses TRBV7-2 and TRBJ1-1, with D perhaps matching TRBD1 (6 bases). The CDR3 sequence is CASSLGGLSEAFF. The CDR3 region has the DNA TGTGCCAGCAGCTTAGGGGGGCTGAGTGAAGCTTTCTTT.